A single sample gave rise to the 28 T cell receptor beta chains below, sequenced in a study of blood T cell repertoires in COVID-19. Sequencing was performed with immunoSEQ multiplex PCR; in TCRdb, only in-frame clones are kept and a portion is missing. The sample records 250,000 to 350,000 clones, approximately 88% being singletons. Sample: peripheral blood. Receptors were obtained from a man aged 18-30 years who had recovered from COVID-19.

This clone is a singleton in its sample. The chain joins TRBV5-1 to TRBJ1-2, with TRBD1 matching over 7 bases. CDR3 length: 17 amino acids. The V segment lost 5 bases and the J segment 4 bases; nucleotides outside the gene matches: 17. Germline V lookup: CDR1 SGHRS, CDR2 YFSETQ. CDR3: CASSFSPGTETIYGYTF. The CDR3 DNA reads TGCGCCAGCAGTTTTAGTCCCGGGACAGAAACCATCTATGGCTACACCTTC.

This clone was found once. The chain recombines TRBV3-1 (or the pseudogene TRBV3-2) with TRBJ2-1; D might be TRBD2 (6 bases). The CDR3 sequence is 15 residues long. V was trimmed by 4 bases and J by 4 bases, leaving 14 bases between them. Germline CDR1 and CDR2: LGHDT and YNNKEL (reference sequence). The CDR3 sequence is CASSPGVADYNEQFF. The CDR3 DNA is TGTGCCAGCAGCCCTGGAGTAGCGGATTACAATGAGCAGTTCTTC.

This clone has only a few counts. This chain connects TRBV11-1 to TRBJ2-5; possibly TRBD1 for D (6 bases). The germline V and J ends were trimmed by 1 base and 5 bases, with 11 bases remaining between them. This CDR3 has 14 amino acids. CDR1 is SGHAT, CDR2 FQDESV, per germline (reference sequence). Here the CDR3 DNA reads TGTGCCAGCAGCTTAGGGGTCAGGGGTGAGACCCAGTACTTC. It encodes CASSLGVRGETQYF.

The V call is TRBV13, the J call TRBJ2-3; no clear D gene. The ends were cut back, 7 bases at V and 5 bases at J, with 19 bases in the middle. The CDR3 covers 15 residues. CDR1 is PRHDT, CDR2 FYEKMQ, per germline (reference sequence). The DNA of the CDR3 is TGTGCCAGCACCTCTAGGATGCTGGTGGGAGATACGCAGTATTTT. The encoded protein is CASTSRMLVGDTQYF.

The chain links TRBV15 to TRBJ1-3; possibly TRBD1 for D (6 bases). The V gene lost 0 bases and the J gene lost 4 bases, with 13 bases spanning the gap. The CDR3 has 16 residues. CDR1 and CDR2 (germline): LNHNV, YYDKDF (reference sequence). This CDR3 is CATSRDPGHDGNTIYF. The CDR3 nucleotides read TGTGCCACCAGCAGAGATCCGGGACACGACGGAAACACCATATATTTT.

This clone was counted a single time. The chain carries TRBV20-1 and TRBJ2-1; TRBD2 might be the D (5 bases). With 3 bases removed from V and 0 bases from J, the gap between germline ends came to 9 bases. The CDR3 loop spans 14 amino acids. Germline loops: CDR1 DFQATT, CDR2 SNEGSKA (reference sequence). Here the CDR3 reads CSASERDSYNEQFF. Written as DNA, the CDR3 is TGCAGTGCTAGTGAGAGGGACTCCTACAATGAGCAGTTCTTC.

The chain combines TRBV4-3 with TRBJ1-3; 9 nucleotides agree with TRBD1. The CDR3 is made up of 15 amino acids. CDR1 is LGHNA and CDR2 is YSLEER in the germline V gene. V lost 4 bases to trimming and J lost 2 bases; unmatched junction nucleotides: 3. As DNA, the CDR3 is TGCGCCAGCAGCCGGACAGGGGACGCTGGAAACACCATATATTTT. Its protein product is CASSRTGDAGNTIYF.

Written as DNA, the CDR3 is TGCAGCGTGACAGGGACAGGGAATGAGCAGTTCTTC. Protein: CSVTGTGNEQFF. This chain uses TRBV29-1 with TRBJ2-1; TRBD1 agrees at 9 bases. V trimming: 6 bases; J trimming: 7 bases; junction bases outside the gene matches: 4. The CDR3 length is 12 residues. The germline gives CDR1 SQVTM, CDR2 ANQGSEA.

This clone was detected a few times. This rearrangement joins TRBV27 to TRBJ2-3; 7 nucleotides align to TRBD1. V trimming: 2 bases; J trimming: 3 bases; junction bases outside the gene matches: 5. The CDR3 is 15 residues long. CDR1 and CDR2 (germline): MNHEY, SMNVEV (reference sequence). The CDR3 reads CASSLEGDRTDTQYF. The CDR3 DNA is TGTGCCAGCAGTTTAGAAGGGGACAGAACAGATACGCAGTATTTT.

The CDR3 sequence: CASSSPLGQGPYNEQFF. The CDR3 region has the DNA TGTGCCAGCAGCTCACCTCTAGGACAGGGCCCCTACAATGAGCAGTTCTTC. This chain joins TRBV7-9 and TRBJ2-1, with TRBD1 matching over 8 bases. Trimming removed 4 bases from V and 2 bases from J; junction bases left unmatched: 10. The CDR3 covers 17 residues. The germline V gene encodes CDR1 SEHNR and CDR2 FQNEAQ (reference sequence).

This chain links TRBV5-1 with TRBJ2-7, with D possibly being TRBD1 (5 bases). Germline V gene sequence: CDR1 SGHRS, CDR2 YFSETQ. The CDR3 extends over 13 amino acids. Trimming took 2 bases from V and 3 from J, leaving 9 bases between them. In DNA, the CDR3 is TGCGCCAGCAGCTTTTCCAGGGACTACGAGCAGTACTTC. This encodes CASSFSRDYEQYF.

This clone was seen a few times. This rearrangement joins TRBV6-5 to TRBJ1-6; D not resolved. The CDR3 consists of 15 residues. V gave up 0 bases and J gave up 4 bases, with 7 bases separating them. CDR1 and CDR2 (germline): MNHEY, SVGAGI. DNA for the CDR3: TGTGCCAGCAGTTACTCGACTCCGTATAATTCACCCCTCCACTTT. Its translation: CASSYSTPYNSPLHF.

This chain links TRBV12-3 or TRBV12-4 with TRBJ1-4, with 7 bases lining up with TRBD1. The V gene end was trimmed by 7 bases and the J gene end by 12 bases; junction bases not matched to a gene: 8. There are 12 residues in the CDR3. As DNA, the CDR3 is TGTGCCAGCACCGTACAGGGGATGGAACTGTTTTTT. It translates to CASTVQGMELFF.

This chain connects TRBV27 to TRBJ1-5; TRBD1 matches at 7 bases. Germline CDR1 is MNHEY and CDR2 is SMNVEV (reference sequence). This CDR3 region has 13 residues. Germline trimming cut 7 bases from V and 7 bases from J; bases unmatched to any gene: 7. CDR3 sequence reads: CASTNDRAQPQHF. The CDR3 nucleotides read TGTGCCAGCACTAACGACAGGGCCCAGCCCCAGCATTTT.

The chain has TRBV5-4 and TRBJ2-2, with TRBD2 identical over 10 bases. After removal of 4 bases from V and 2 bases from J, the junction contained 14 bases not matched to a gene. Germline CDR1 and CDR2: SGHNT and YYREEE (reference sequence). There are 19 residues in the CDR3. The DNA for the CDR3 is TGTGCCAGCAGCCAGGGACGAGAGCGGGGGGGCGTTAACACCGGGGAGCTGTTTTTT. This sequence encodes CASSQGRERGGVNTGELFF.

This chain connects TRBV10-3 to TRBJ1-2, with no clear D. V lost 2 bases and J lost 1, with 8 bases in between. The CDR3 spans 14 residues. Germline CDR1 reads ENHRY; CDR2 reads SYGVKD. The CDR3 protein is CAISEEVFNYGYTF. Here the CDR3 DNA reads TGTGCCATCAGTGAGGAGGTTTTTAACTATGGCTACACCTTC.

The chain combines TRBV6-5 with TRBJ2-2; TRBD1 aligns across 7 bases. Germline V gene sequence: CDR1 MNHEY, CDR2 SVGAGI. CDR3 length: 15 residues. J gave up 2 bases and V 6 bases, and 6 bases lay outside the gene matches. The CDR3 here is CASRKGQLNTGELFF. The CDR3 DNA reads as TGTGCCAGCAGAAAGGGACAGCTAAACACCGGGGAGCTGTTTTTT.

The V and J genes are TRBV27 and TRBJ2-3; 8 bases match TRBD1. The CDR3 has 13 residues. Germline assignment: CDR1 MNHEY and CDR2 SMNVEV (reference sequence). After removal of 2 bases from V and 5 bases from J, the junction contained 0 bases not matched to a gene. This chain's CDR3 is CASSLDRGDTQYF. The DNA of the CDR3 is TGTGCCAGCAGTTTAGACAGGGGAGATACGCAGTATTTT.

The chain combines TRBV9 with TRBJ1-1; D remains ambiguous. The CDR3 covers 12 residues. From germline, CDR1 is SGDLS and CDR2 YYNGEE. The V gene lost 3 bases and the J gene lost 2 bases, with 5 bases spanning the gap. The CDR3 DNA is TGTGCCAGCAGCGCCCTTAACACTGAAGCTTTCTTT. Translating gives CASSALNTEAFF.

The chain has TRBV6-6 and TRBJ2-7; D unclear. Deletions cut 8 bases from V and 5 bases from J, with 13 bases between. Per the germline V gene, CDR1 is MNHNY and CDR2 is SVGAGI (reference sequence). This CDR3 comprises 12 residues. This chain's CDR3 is CASSRLGDEQYF. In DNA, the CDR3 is TGTGCCAGCTCCAGGCTGGGCGACGAGCAGTACTTC.

The CDR3 sequence is CASSLDQTSGSGEQFF. CDR3 bases: TGTGCCAGCAGCTTAGATCAGACTAGCGGGAGTGGAGAGCAGTTCTTC. The V and J genes are TRBV11-2 and TRBJ2-1; 12 bases are shared with TRBD2. Unmatched junction bases numbered 7, after V lost 0 bases and J lost 10 bases. CDR3 length: 16 residues. Germline V gives CDR1 SGHAT, CDR2 FQNNGV. The full variable domain, in which reference TRBV11-2 and TRBJ2-1 provide the parts outside the CDR3, is EAGVAQSPRYKIIEKRQSVAFWCNPISGHATLYWYQQILGQGPKLLIQFQNNGVVDDSQLPKDRFSAERLKGVDSTLKIQPAKLEDSAVYLCASSLDQTSGSGEQFFGPGTRLTVL.

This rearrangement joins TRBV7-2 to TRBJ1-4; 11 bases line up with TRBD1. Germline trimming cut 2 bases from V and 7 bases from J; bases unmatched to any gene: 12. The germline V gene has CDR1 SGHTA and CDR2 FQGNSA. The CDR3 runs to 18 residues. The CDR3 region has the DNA TGTGCCAGCAGCTTACGATGGACAGGGGGCCCCTTACTTGAAAAACTGTTTTTT. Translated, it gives CASSLRWTGGPLLEKLFF.

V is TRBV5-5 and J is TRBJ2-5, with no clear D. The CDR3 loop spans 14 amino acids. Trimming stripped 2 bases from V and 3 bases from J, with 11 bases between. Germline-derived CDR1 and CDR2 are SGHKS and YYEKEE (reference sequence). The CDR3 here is CASSFTPGKETQYF. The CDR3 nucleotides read TGTGCCAGCAGCTTTACCCCGGGTAAAGAGACCCAGTACTTC.

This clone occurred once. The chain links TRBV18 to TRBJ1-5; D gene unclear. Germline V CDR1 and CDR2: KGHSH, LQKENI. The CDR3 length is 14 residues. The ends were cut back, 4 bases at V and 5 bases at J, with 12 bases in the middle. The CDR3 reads CASSLGQVDQPQHF. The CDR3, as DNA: TGTGCCAGCTCACTTGGGCAGGTCGATCAGCCCCAGCATTTT.

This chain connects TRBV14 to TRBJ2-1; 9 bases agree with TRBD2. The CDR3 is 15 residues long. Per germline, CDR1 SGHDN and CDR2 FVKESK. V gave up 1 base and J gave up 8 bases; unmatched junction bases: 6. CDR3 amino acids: CASSQAAGGRDEQFF. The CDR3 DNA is TGTGCCAGCAGCCAAGCGGCGGGGGGGCGCGATGAGCAGTTCTTC.

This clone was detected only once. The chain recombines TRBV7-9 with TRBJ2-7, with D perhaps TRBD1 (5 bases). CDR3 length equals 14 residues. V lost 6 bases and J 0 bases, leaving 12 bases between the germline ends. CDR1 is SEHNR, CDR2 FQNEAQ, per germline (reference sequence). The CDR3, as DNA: TGTGCCAGCAGATCCCAGGGCAGCTCCTACGAGCAGTACTTC. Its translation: CASRSQGSSYEQYF. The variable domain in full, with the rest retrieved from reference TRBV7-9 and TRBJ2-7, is DTGVSQNPRHKITKRGQNVTFRCDPISEHNRLYWYRQTLGQGPEFLTYFQNEAQLEKSRLLSDRFSAERPKGSFSTLEIQRTEQGDSAMYLCASRSQGSSYEQYFGPGTRLTVT.

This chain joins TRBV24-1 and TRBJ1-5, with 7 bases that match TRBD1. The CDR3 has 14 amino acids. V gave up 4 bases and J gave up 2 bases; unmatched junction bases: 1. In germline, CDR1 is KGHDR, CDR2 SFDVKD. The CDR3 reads CATSDGQGNQPQHF. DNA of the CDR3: TGTGCCACCAGTGACGGACAGGGCAATCAGCCCCAGCATTTT.

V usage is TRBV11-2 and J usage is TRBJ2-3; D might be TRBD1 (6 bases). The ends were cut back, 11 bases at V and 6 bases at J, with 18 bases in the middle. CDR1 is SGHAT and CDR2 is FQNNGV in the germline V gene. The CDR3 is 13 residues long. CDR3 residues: CAQGDEGVDTQYF. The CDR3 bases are TGTGCCCAGGGTGACGAGGGGGTGGATACGCAGTATTTT. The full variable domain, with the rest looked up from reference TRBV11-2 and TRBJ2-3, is EAGVAQSPRYKIIEKRQSVAFWCNPISGHATLYWYQQILGQGPKLLIQFQNNGVVDDSQLPKDRFSAERLKGVDSTLKIQPAKLEDSAVYLCAQGDEGVDTQYFGPGTRLTVL.